This TCR beta chain was sequenced during a study of early stage breast cancer tumors. About the study: Most invasive tumors, twelve of 16, were ER+/PR+/HER2-. Study observations and caveats: Compared with adjacent normal breast, tumors showed approximately 2.5-fold denser, more clonal T cells. Tumor and normal breast were distinguished via blood comparison in about 90% of the 16 patients. Enriched TCRB sequences shared across patients were mostly commonly generated sequences.

CDR1 MDHEN and CDR2 SYDVKM come from the germline V gene. This CDR3 has 14 amino acids. The ends were cut back, 6 bases at V and 2 bases at J, with 11 bases in the middle. This clone was picked up a small number of times. Its specificity is unknown. Some clones are missing from TCRdb's copy, which holds only in-frame ones; the method was immunoSEQ multiplex PCR. The table includes around 78,000 clones, approximately 79% detected once. V is TRBV28 and J is TRBJ1-3; the D gene is possibly TRBD1 (6 bases). The TCR originated in a person between 55 and 69 years old with breast cancer. Sequencing input: blood. CDR3 sequence: CASREGGPGNTIYF. CDR3 sequence (DNA): TGTGCCAGCAGGGAAGGGGGGCCTGGAAACACCATATATTTT. The variable domain in full, with the rest retrieved from reference TRBV28 and TRBJ1-3, is DVKVTQSSRYLVKRTGEKVFLECVQDMDHENMFWYRQDPGLGLRLIYFSYDVKMKEKGDIPEGYSVSREKKERFSLILESASTNQTSMYLCASREGGPGNTIYFGEGSWLTVV.